The 5 T cell receptor beta chains listed next were all sequenced from one sample in a study of blood T cell repertoires in COVID-19. Here immunoSEQ multiplex PCR was the method, and the copy in TCRdb shows in-frame clones only, minus some. The sample has 140,000 to 150,000 clones, over 75% seen once. Sequences were obtained from peripheral blood. These receptor sequences come from a woman between 55 and 75 years old with COVID-19, enrolled during active disease.

The chain combines TRBV11-3 with TRBJ2-4, with 7 nucleotides matching TRBD1. CDR1 is SGHNT and CDR2 is YENEEA in the germline V gene. The CDR3 sequence is 15 residues long. The ends lost 5 bases at V and 3 bases at J; junction bases unmatched: 7. CDR3 in amino acids: CASSPVGQDKNIQYF. The CDR3 DNA reads as TGTGCCAGCAGCCCCGTCGGACAGGACAAAAACATTCAGTACTTC.

V and J are TRBV9 and TRBJ1-1; 8 bases agree with TRBD1. Germline CDR1 SGDLS, CDR2 YYNGEE. CDR3 length: 18 residues. The V gene end was trimmed by 2 bases and the J gene end by 0 bases; junction bases not matched to a gene: 12. The CDR3: CASSVTSGTGVMNTEAFF. CDR3 DNA: TGTGCCAGCAGCGTTACGTCCGGGACAGGCGTCATGAACACTGAAGCTTTCTTT.

This chain joins TRBV19 and TRBJ1-1, with D hard to call. From germline, CDR1 is LNHDA and CDR2 SQIVND (reference sequence). The CDR3 loop spans 14 amino acids. The V and J ends lost 5 bases and 3 bases respectively, with 13 bases between them. CDR3 protein: CASSFQERDTEAFF. CDR3 nucleotide sequence: TGTGCCAGTAGTTTTCAAGAGAGGGACACTGAAGCTTTCTTT.

V usage is TRBV9 and J usage is TRBJ2-1; 12 bases are a match to TRBD2. Germline V gene data show CDR1 as SGDLS and CDR2 as YYNGEE. The CDR3 runs 16 residues. The V and J ends lost 4 bases and 2 bases, in that order; junction bases with no gene match: 4. The DNA for the CDR3 is TGTGCCAGCAGCCCAAGACTAGCGGGGGCCTACAATGAGCAGTTCTTC. Its translation: CASSPRLAGAYNEQFF.

Here the CDR3 DNA reads TGTGCCAGCGGATTAAGGCGGGACGGGACAGGGAGTATGAACACTGAAGCTTTCTTT. Translating it yields CASGLRRDGTGSMNTEAFF. J is TRBJ1-1 and V is TRBV4-2; 9 nucleotides agree with TRBD1. The CDR3 totals 19 residues. In germline, CDR1 is LGHNA, CDR2 YNFKEQ. The trim removed 8 bases at V and 0 bases at J, leaving 19 bases unmatched.